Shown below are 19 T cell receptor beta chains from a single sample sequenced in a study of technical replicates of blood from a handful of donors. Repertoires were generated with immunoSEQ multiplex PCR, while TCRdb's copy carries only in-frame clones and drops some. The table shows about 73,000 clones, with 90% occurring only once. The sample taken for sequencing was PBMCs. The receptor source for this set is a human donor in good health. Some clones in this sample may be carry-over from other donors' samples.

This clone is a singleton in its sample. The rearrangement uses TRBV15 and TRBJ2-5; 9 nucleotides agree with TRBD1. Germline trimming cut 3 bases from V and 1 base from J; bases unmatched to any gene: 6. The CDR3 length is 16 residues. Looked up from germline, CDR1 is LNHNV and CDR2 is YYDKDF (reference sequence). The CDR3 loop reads CATSRWGTGSQETQYF. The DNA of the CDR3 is TGTGCCACCAGCAGGTGGGGGACAGGGAGCCAAGAGACCCAGTACTTC.

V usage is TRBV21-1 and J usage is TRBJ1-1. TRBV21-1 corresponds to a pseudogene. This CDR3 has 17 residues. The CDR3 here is CASNLDPVLHSSTEAFF. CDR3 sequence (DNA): TGTGCCAGCAACCTAGACCCAGTTCTACACTCTAGCACTGAAGCTTTCTTT.

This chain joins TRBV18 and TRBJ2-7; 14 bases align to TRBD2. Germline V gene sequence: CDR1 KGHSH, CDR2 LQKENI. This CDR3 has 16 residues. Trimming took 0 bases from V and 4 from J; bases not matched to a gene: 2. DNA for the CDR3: TGTGCCAGCTCACCACCGGGACTAGCGGGAGTATACGAGCAGTACTTC. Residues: CASSPPGLAGVYEQYF. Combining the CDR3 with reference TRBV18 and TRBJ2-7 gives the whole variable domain NAGVMQNPRHLVRRRGQEARLRCSPMKGHSHVYWYRQLPEEGLKFMVYLQKENIIDESGMPKERFSAEFPKEGPSILRIQQVVRGDSAAYFCASSPPGLAGVYEQYFGPGTRLTVT.

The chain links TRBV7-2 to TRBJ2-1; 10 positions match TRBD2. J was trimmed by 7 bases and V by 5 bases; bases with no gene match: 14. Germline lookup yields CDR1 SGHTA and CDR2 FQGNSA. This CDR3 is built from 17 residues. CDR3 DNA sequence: TGTGCCAGCAGCCACCAAAGCGGACTAGCGGCTAGTAATGAGCAGTTCTTC. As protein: CASSHQSGLAASNEQFF.

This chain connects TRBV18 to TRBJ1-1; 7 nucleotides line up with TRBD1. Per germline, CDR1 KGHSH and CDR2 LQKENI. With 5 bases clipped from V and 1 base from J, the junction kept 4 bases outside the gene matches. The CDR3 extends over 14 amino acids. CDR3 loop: CASSRQGGNTEAFF. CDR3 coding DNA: TGTGCCAGCTCAAGACAGGGAGGGAACACTGAAGCTTTCTTT.

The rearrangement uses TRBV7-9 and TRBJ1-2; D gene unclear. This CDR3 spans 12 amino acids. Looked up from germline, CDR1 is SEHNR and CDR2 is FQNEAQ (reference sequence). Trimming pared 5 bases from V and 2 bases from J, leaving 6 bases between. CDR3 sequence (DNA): TGTGCCAGCAGCCGGGAAAACTATGGCTACACCTTC. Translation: CASSRENYGYTF.

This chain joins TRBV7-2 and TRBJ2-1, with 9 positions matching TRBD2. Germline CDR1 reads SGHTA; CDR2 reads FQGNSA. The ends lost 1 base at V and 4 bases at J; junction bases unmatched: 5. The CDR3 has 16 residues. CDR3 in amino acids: CASSLGGGGAYNEQFF. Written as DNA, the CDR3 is TGTGCCAGCAGCTTAGGAGGCGGGGGGGCTTACAATGAGCAGTTCTTC.

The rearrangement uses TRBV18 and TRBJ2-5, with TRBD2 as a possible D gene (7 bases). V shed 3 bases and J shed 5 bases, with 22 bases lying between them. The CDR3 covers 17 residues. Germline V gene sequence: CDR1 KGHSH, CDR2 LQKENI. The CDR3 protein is CASSPAVWGGSQETQYF. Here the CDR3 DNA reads TGTGCCAGCTCACCTGCGGTTTGGGGGGGCTCTCAGGAGACCCAGTACTTC. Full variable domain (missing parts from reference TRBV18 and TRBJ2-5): NAGVMQNPRHLVRRRGQEARLRCSPMKGHSHVYWYRQLPEEGLKFMVYLQKENIIDESGMPKERFSAEFPKEGPSILRIQQVVRGDSAAYFCASSPAVWGGSQETQYFGPGTRLLVL.

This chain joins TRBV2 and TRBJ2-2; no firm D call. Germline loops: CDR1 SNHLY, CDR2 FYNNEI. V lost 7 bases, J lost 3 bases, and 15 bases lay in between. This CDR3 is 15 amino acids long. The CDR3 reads CASNIALADTGELFF. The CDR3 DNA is TGTGCCAGCAATATAGCACTTGCGGACACCGGGGAGCTGTTTTTT.

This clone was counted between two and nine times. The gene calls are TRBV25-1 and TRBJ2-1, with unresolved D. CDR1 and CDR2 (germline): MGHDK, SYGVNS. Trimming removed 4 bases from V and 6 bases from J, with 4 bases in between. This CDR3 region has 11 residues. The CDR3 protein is CASSGGNEQFF. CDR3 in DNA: TGTGCCAGCAGTGGAGGCAATGAGCAGTTCTTC.

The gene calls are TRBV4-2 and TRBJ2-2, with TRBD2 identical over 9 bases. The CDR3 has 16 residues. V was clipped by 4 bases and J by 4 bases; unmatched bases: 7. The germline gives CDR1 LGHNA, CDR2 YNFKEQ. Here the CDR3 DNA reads TGTGCCAGCAGCCCAAGTAGCGGGGGACCCACCGGGGAGCTGTTTTTT. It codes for CASSPSSGGPTGELFF.

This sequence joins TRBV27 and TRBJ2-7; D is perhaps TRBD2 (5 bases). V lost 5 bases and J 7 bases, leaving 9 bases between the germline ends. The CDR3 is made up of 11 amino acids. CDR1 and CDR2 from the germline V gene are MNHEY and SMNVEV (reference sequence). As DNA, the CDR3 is TGTGCCAGCAGTGATCGAGGGGAGCAGTACTTC. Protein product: CASSDRGEQYF.

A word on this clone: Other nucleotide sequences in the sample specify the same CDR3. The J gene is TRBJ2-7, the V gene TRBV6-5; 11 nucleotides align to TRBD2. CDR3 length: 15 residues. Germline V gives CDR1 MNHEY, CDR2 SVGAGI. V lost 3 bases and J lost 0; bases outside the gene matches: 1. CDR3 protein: CASSYTSGSSYEQYF. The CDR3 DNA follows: TGTGCCAGCAGTTATACTAGCGGGAGCTCCTACGAGCAGTACTTC.

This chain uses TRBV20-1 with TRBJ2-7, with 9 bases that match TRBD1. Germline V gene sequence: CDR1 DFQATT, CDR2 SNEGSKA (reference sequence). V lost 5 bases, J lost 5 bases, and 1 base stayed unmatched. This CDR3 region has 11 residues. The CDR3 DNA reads TGCAGTGCTTGGACAGGGGACGAGCAGTACTTC. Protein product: CSAWTGDEQYF.

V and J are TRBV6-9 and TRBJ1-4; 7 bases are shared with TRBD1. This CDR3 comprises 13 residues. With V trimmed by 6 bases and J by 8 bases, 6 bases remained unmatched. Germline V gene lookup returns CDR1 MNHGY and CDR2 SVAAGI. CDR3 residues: CASRIQGYEKLFF. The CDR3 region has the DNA TGTGCCAGCAGGATACAGGGGTACGAAAAACTGTTTTTT.

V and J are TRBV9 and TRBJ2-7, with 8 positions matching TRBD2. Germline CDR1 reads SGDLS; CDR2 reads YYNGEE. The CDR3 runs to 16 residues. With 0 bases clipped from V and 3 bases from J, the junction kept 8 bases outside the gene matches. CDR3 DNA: TGTGCCAGCAGCGTAGGATGGACGGGGGGGATCTACGAGCAGTACTTC. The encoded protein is CASSVGWTGGIYEQYF.

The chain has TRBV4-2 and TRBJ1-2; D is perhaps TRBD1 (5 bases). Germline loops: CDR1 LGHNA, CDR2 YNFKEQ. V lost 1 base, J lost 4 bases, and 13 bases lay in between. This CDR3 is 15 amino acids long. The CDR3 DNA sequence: TGTGCCAGCAGCCAAGGGCGATCGACAGTCTATGGCTACACCTTC. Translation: CASSQGRSTVYGYTF.

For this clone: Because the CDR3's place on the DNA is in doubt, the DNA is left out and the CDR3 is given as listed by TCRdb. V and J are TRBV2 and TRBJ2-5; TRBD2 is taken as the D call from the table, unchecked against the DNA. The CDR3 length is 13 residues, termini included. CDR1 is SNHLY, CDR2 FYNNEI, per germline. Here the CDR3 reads CASSEWASGSSDF.

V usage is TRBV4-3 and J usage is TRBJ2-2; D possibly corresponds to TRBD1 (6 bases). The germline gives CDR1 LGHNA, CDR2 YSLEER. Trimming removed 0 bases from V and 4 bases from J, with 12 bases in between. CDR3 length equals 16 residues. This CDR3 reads CASSQDWGLATGELFF. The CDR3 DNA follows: TGCGCCAGCAGCCAAGATTGGGGGCTAGCCACCGGGGAGCTGTTTTTT.